What follows are 25 T cell receptor beta chains derived from one specimen sequenced in a study of blood T cell repertoires in COVID-19. Repertoires were generated with immunoSEQ multiplex PCR, while TCRdb's copy carries only in-frame clones and drops some. The data show 220,000 or so clones, roughly 84% seen once. Sequenced: PBMCs or T cells enriched from blood (not recorded which). The receptor set was obtained from a woman aged 40 to 50 who had recovered from COVID-19.

The gene calls are TRBV10-3 and TRBJ1-6; D is ambiguous. The CDR3 spans 13 residues. Trimming cost V 7 bases and J 5 bases, with 9 bases left between them. CDR1 is ENHRY, CDR2 SYGVKD, per germline. The DNA of the CDR3 is TGTGCCATCATGGCCAAAAATAATTCACCCCTCCACTTT. Its protein is CAIMAKNNSPLHF.

This clone was recorded only once. The V and J genes are TRBV19 and TRBJ2-1, with D possibly matching TRBD2 (5 bases). Germline V gives CDR1 LNHDA, CDR2 SQIVND (reference sequence). The CDR3 consists of 13 residues. The germline V and J ends were trimmed by 7 bases and 1 base, with 8 bases remaining between them. The CDR3 DNA sequence: TGTGCCAGTACCAGCGGATCCTACAATGAGCAGTTCTTC. Protein sequence: CASTSGSYNEQFF.

The table lists this clone with a count of one. DNA of the CDR3: TGTGCCAGCAGTCGGACAGGGTCGAGTTCTAGTGGCTACACCTTC. Protein: CASSRTGSSSSGYTF. The chain carries TRBV3-1 (or the pseudogene TRBV3-2) and TRBJ1-2; TRBD1 matches 8 bases. Germline CDR1 LGHDT, CDR2 YNNKEL (reference sequence). This CDR3 is built from 15 residues. Trimming took 6 bases from V and 7 from J; bases not matched to a gene: 13.

The chain combines TRBV6-2 or TRBV6-3 with TRBJ2-3, with a possible D match to TRBD1 (6 bases). Germline loops: CDR1 MNHEY, CDR2 SVGEGT. V lost 2 bases and J 5 bases, leaving 14 bases between the germline ends. The CDR3 contains 15 residues. The CDR3, as DNA: TGTGCCAGCAGTTACGACAGGATGGTGGGAGATACGCAGTATTTT. As protein: CASSYDRMVGDTQYF.

CDR3 nucleotides: TGTGCCAGCAGGGGGACAGGGGAGACTGAAGCTTTCTTT. Translating it yields CASRGTGETEAFF. The V and J genes are TRBV12-3 or TRBV12-4 and TRBJ1-1; 10 bases match TRBD1. With V trimmed by 6 bases and J by 5 bases, 3 bases remained unmatched. This CDR3 has 13 amino acids.

This chain links TRBV5-5 with TRBJ1-1; no clear D gene. Germline V lookup: CDR1 SGHKS, CDR2 YYEKEE (reference sequence). There are 12 residues in the CDR3. Trimming took 3 bases from V and 11 from J, leaving 14 bases between them. The CDR3 sequence: CASSSVLEVAFF. The CDR3 region has the DNA TGTGCCAGCAGCTCCGTCTTAGAGGTGGCTTTCTTT.

The V and J genes are TRBV6-5 and TRBJ2-7; possible D gene TRBD2, 7 bases. This CDR3 contains 14 residues. Germline loops: CDR1 MNHEY, CDR2 SVGAGI. The V end lost 6 bases, the J end lost 6 bases, and 18 bases lay between the germline ends. The CDR3 reads CASRSYQGRGEQYV. CDR3 DNA sequence: TGTGCCAGCAGGTCCTATCAGGGGAGGGGCGAGCAGTACGTC.

The CDR3 coding sequence is TGCGCCAGCAGCCCCTTTCGGGGGGGCCTAATTCCGGGCGAAGCTTTCTTT. This encodes CASSPFRGGLIPGEAFF. The chain uses TRBV5-1 and TRBJ1-1; D may be TRBD1 (6 bases). V gave up 4 bases and J gave up 8 bases, with 27 bases separating them. Germline lookup yields CDR1 SGHRS and CDR2 YFSETQ. There are 17 residues in the CDR3.

The V gene is TRBV28, the J gene TRBJ2-7, with 9 bases fitting TRBD2. J gave up 4 bases and V 2 bases, and 0 bases lay outside the gene matches. This CDR3 comprises 13 residues. CDR1 and CDR2 (germline): MDHEN, SYDVKM. CDR3 coding DNA: TGTGCCAGCAGTTTAGCGGGAGGGTACGAGCAGTACGTC. This translates into CASSLAGGYEQYV.

V is TRBV28 and J is TRBJ2-7; D possibly corresponds to TRBD1 (6 bases). Trimming took 5 bases from V and 2 from J, leaving 10 bases between them. The germline CDR1 and CDR2 sequences are MDHEN and SYDVKM. This CDR3 region has 13 residues. The CDR3 bases are TGTGCCAGCAGTCCCGGACAGACCTACGAGCAGTACTTC. This translates into CASSPGQTYEQYF.

V and J are TRBV2 and TRBJ2-1; 8 nucleotides match TRBD2. Germline V gene lookup returns CDR1 SNHLY and CDR2 FYNNEI. The J segment lost 9 bases and the V segment lost 6 bases, leaving 13 bases of the junction unmatched. This CDR3 contains 15 residues. In DNA, the CDR3 is TGTGCCAGCAGGGCGACTAGCGCGGGTGCGGGTGAGCAGTTCTTC. Residues: CASRATSAGAGEQFF.

The chain employs TRBV18 and TRBJ2-7; a weak D match, TRBD1 (6 bases). V was cut by 6 bases and J by 9 bases, with 15 bases left in between. Germline values: CDR1 KGHSH, CDR2 LQKENI. This CDR3 is 12 amino acids long. The CDR3 spells CASSRTGMGQYV. Written as DNA, the CDR3 is TGTGCCAGCTCGCGTACAGGGATGGGGCAGTACGTC.

The genes are TRBV7-8 and TRBJ1-2, with 11 nucleotides matching TRBD1. With 4 bases clipped from V and 4 bases from J, the junction kept 5 bases outside the gene matches. Germline V gene lookup returns CDR1 SGHVS and CDR2 FQNEAQ. This CDR3 is 15 amino acids long. CDR3 sequence reads: CASSSDRGRGYGYTF. The CDR3 coding sequence is TGTGCCAGCAGCTCGGACAGGGGGCGGGGCTATGGCTACACCTTC.

J is TRBJ1-2 and V is TRBV18; 7 bases match TRBD1. With 6 bases clipped from V and 4 bases from J, the junction kept 11 bases outside the gene matches. The V gene's germline CDR1 is KGHSH and CDR2 LQKENI. This CDR3 is 15 amino acids long. As DNA, the CDR3 is TGTGCCAGCTCCCCTACATCGGGGGACAGCTATGGCTACACCTTC. It codes for CASSPTSGDSYGYTF.

This clone was observed a few times. V is TRBV24-1 and J is TRBJ2-1; 7 bases are shared with TRBD2. Losses at the gene ends were 1 base for V and 0 bases for J; bases not matched to a gene: 8. CDR3 length: 18 amino acids. The V gene's germline CDR1 is KGHDR and CDR2 SFDVKD. The CDR3 loop reads CATSDFSAGGSSYNEQFF. CDR3 in DNA: TGTGCCACCAGTGATTTTAGCGCCGGCGGGAGCTCCTACAATGAGCAGTTCTTC.

The chain has TRBV30 and TRBJ1-5; D unresolved. Trimming removed 3 bases at V and 1 base at J, with 16 bases between. This CDR3 is 16 amino acids long. Germline CDR1 and CDR2: GTSNPN and SVGIG (reference sequence). The CDR3 DNA follows: TGTGCCTGGAGCGGACGTGGACTTAGGAGCAATCAGCCCCAGCATTTT. Translating it yields CAWSGRGLRSNQPQHF.

The table lists this clone with a count of one. This chain links TRBV6-5 with TRBJ1-1, with D unclear. V shed 0 bases and J shed 2 bases, with 7 bases lying between them. The CDR3 runs 14 residues. The V gene's germline CDR1 is MNHEY and CDR2 SVGAGI. The CDR3 region is CASSYSAGNTEAFF. The CDR3 DNA sequence: TGTGCCAGCAGTTACTCGGCGGGAAACACTGAAGCTTTCTTT.

The chain joins TRBV11-2 to TRBJ1-5; 7 bases agree with TRBD1. The CDR3 sequence is 15 residues long. J gave up 2 bases and V 5 bases, and 6 bases lay outside the gene matches. CDR1 and CDR2 from the germline V gene are SGHAT and FQNNGV. Written as DNA, the CDR3 is TGTGCCAGCAGCCCGACAGGGATCGGCAATCAGCCCCAGCATTTT. This gives the protein CASSPTGIGNQPQHF. Combining the CDR3 with reference TRBV11-2 and TRBJ1-5 gives the whole variable domain EAGVAQSPRYKIIEKRQSVAFWCNPISGHATLYWYQQILGQGPKLLIQFQNNGVVDDSQLPKDRFSAERLKGVDSTLKIQPAKLEDSAVYLCASSPTGIGNQPQHFGDGTRLSIL.

The chain carries TRBV6-5 and TRBJ1-5, with 7 bases fitting TRBD1. CDR3 size: 15 residues. J lost 4 bases, V lost 0 bases, and 3 bases had no gene match. Germline V gene data show CDR1 as MNHEY and CDR2 as SVGAGI. CDR3: CASSYSTGRNQPQHF. DNA of the CDR3: TGTGCCAGCAGTTACTCGACAGGGAGGAATCAGCCCCAGCATTTT.

This clone was picked up a small number of times. The chain's CDR3 is CASSSGQSFANEKLFF. Here the CDR3 DNA reads TGTGCCAGCAGTTCGGGACAGTCCTTCGCTAATGAAAAACTGTTTTTT. V is TRBV28 and J is TRBJ1-4, with 7 positions matching TRBD1. This CDR3 has 16 amino acids. The V gene end was trimmed by 4 bases and the J gene end by 3 bases; junction bases not matched to a gene: 8. Germline V gene lookup returns CDR1 MDHEN and CDR2 SYDVKM.

V and J are TRBV28 and TRBJ2-7; D perhaps matches TRBD2 (5 bases). The V gene's germline CDR1 is MDHEN and CDR2 SYDVKM. V lost 7 bases to trimming and J lost 3 bases, with 16 bases between them. This CDR3 comprises 14 residues. The CDR3, as DNA: TGTGCCAGCACCTCGACTCGAGGGTACTACGAGCAGTACTTC. Protein sequence: CASTSTRGYYEQYF.

This rearrangement joins TRBV3-1 (or the pseudogene TRBV3-2) to TRBJ2-7; D is ambiguous. Between the trimmed V and J ends, which lost 4 bases and 2 bases, there was a span of 9 bases. This CDR3 comprises 13 residues. Germline V gene data show CDR1 as LGHDT and CDR2 as YNNKEL (reference sequence). The DNA of the CDR3 is TGTGCCAGCAGCCTCCAAACAGCCTACGAGCAGTACTTC. Protein product: CASSLQTAYEQYF.

The genes are TRBV2 and TRBJ2-2; 9 nucleotides agree with TRBD2. Trimming cost V 11 bases and J 1 base; bases outside gene matches: 17. The CDR3 spans 18 residues. Germline values: CDR1 SNHLY, CDR2 FYNNEI. The CDR3 sequence is CAPFMLGREGENTGELFF. The DNA for the CDR3 is TGTGCCCCCTTCATGTTGGGGCGGGAGGGCGAGAACACCGGGGAGCTGTTTTTT.

The table lists this clone with a few counts. The gene calls are TRBV10-3 and TRBJ2-7; D is undetermined. This CDR3 region has 12 residues. V was pared by 7 bases and J by 6 bases, with 13 bases between. The V gene's germline CDR1 is ENHRY and CDR2 SYGVKD. The CDR3 DNA reads TGTGCCATCACAGACACCACATGCGAGCAGTACGTC. Protein product: CAITDTTCEQYV.

The chain recombines TRBV28 with TRBJ2-7, with 12 bases identical to TRBD2. Trimming at V came to 5 bases and at J to 0 bases, leaving 11 bases not matched to a gene. The CDR3 is 18 amino acids. Germline V gene sequence: CDR1 MDHEN, CDR2 SYDVKM. The DNA of the CDR3 is TGTGCCAGCAGTCCGCCGGGACTAGCGGGTAGGAGCTCCTACGAGCAGTACTTC. Its translation: CASSPPGLAGRSSYEQYF.